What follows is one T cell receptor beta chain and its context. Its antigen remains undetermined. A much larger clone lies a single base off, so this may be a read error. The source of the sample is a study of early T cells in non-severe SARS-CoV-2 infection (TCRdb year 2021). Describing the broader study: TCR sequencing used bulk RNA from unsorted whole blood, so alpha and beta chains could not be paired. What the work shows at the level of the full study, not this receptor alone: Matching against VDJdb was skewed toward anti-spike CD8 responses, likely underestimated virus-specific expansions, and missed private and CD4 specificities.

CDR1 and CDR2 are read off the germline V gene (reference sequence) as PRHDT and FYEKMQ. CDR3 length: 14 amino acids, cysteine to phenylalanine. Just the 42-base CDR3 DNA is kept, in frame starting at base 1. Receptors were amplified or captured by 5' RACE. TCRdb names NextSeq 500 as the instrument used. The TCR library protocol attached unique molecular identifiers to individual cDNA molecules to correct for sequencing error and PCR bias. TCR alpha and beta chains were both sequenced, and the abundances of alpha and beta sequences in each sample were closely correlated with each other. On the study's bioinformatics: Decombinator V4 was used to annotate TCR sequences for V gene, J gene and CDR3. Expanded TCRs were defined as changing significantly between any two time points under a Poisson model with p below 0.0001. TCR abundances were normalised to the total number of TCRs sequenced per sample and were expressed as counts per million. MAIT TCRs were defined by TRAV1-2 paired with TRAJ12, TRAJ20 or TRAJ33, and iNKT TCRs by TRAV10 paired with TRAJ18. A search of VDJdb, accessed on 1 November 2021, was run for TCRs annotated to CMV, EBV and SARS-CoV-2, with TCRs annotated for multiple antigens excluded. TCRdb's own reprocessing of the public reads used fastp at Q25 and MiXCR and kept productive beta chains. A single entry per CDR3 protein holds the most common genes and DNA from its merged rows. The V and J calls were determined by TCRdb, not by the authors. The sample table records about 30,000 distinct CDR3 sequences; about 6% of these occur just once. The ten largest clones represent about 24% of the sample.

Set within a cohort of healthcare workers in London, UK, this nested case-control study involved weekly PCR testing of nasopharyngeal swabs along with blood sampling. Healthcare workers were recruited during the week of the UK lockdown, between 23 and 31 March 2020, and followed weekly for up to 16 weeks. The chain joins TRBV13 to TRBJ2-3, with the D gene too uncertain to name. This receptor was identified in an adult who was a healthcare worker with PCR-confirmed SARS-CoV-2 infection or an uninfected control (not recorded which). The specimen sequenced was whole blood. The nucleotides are TGTGTCAGCAGCTTAGATGCCCGCGCAGATACGCAGTATTTT. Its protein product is CVSSLDARADTQYF.